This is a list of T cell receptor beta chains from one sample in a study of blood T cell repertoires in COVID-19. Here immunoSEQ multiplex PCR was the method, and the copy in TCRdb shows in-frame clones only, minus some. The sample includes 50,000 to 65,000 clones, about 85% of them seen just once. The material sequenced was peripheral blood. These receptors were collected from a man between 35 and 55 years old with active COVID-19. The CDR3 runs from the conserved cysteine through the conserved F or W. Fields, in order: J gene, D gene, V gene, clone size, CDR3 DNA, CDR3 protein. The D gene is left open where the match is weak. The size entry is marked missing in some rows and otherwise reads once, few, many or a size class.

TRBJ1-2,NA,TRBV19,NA,TGTGCCAGTAGGGGTGGGACATCCCCTCCCAACACCTTC,CASRGGTSPPNTF
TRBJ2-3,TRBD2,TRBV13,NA,TGTGCCAGCAGCTTAAACCGGGAAGGGCGGGAGAGTAGCACAGATACGCAGTATTTT,CASSLNREGRESSTDTQYF
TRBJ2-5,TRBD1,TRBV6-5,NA,TGTGCCAGCAGGCGGACAGGCTCTAGCGAGACCCAGTACTTC,CASRRTGSSETQYF
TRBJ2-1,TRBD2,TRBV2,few,TGTGCCAGCAAACAACTAGCGAAGCCCGAGAAGTTCTTC,CASKQLAKPEKFF
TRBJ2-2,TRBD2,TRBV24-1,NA,TGTGCCACCAGTGATTTGCTAGCGGGAGACACCGGGGAGCTGTTTTTT,CATSDLLAGDTGELFF
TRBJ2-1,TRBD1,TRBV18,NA,TGTGCCAGCTCACCGGCCGGGACAGGGGTAAATGAGCAGTTCTTC,CASSPAGTGVNEQFF
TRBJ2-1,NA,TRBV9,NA,TGTGCCAGCAGCGTTAACGTCGGGGCCTACAATGAGCAGTTCTTC,CASSVNVGAYNEQFF
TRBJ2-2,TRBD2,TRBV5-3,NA,TGTGCCAGAAGCCGGCTTCCCTGCTTAGCGGGAGCGCCAACGAACACCGGGGAGCTGTTTTTT,CARSRLPCLAGAPTNTGELFF
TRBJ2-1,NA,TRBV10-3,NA,TGTGCCATCAATCCCTCCGGAGCGGTCTCCTACAATGAGCAGTTCTTC,CAINPSGAVSYNEQFF
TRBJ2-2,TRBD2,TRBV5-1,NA,TGCGCCAGCAGCTTTACACTAGCGACGAACACCGGGGAGCTGTTTTTT,CASSFTLATNTGELFF
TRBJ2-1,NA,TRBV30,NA,TGTGCCTGGAGTACCAGGGTGGACGCCTACAATGAGCAGTTCTTC,CAWSTRVDAYNEQFF
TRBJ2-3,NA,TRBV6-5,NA,TGTGCCAGCAGTTTAGCCCTCCCCACAGATACGCAGTATTTT,CASSLALPTDTQYF
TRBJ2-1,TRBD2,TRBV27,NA,TGTGCCAGCAGTTTATGGGGGGGCAATGAGCAGTTCTTC,CASSLWGGNEQFF
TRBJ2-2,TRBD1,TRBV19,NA,TGTGCCAGTGGAGTCTCAGGGGGTGCCGGGGAGCTGTTTTTT,CASGVSGGAGELFF
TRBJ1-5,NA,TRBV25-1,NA,TGTGCCAGCAGTGCCATAGGGGGACAGCCCCAGCATTTT,CASSAIGGQPQHF
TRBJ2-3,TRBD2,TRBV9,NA,TGTGCCAGCACGAGCCCGGGACTAGCGGGAGGAGAGGATACGCAGTATTTT,CASTSPGLAGGEDTQYF